This T cell receptor beta chain came from a study of CD8 T cells in Susac syndrome. Germline-derived CDR1 and CDR2 are KGHSH and LQKENI. The CDR3 runs 14 residues. Unmatched junction bases numbered 5, after V lost 5 bases and J lost 4 bases. Random hexamers primed reverse transcription of about 0.5 to 1 ug RNA. TCRdb recomputed calls from the immunoSEQ multiplex PCR reads with MiXCR, one row per CDR3 protein. The sample has 150,000 to 200,000 distinct CDR3 sequences, roughly 95% seen once. This clonotype was observed a few times. The TCR originated in a human donor with multiple sclerosis. Sequencing was carried out using CD4+ T cells from PBMCs. The chain uses TRBV18 and TRBJ2-5, with 9 positions matching TRBD2. CDR3 region: CASSLAGAPETQYF. CDR3 bases: TGTGCCAGCTCATTAGCGGGAGCTCCAGAGACCCAGTACTTC.